This T cell receptor (beta chain) was identified in a study of response to subunit inactivated influenza vaccine. MiXCR, run by TCRdb on the RT-PCR reads, gives a single entry per CDR3 protein. The sample lists about 610,000 distinct CDR3 sequences; around 15% were seen once. This CDR3 spans 15 amino acids. The V end lost 2 bases, the J end lost 0 bases, and 7 bases lay between the germline ends. Per the germline V gene, CDR1 is MNHEY and CDR2 is SVGAGI. Specimen: PBMCs from blood, collected approximately 12 days after vaccination. This sequence joins TRBV6-5 and TRBJ1-4; D not resolved. The receptor comes from a man aged 45-60 years who received an inactivated influenza vaccine. The CDR3 DNA reads as TGTGCCAGCAGTTACGACGGCGCAACTAATGAAAAACTGTTTTTT. It encodes CASSYDGATNEKLFF.